This TCR beta chain stems from a study of blood T cell repertoires in COVID-19. In the study's own analysis: Amplification with reference gene primers provided the estimates of nucleated cell counts. Clones were read by immunoSEQ multiplex PCR, and TCRdb kept only the in-frame ones, dropping some. Clone size and V and J calls were adopted from that table, with D and trimming inferred from the DNA. This table holds 150,000 to 200,000 clones, about nine tenths found once. CDR3 length: 14 amino acids. V lost 5 bases, J lost 0 bases, and 8 bases lay in between. Germline values: CDR1 GTSNPN, CDR2 SVGIG (reference sequence).

The sequencing input was peripheral blood. The rearrangement links TRBV30 to TRBJ2-6, with a possible D match to TRBD1 (6 bases). The TCR was taken from a middle-aged man with acute or convalescent COVID-19. The CDR3 reads CAWVQGSGANVLTF. The CDR3 DNA reads TGTGCCTGGGTACAGGGCTCTGGGGCCAACGTCCTGACTTTC.